These T cell receptor beta chains were read from a single sample in a study of CD8 T cells in ankylosing spondylitis. TCRdb processed the 5' RACE reads anew with MiXCR; each CDR3 protein has one entry. This table holds roughly 150,000 distinct CDR3 sequences, around 32% found once. Sequenced sample: synovial fluid, either unsorted or a sorted T cell fraction (not recorded which). The receptor set was obtained from a male donor with ankylosing spondylitis. CDR3s include the opening cysteine and the closing phenylalanine or tryptophan. D genes are given only for firm matches. Rows may omit the clone size; those that give it use once, few, many or a size class.

d_call j_call v_call clone_size cdr3_aa cdr3_nt
. TRBJ1-2 TRBV2 . CASSERTDANYGYTF TGTGCCAGCAGTGAACGGACGGACGCTAACTATGGCTACACCTTC
. TRBJ2-7 TRBV19 few CASSTGRKTYEQYF TGTGCCAGTAGTACGGGACGCAAAACCTACGAGCAGTACTTC
. TRBJ2-7 TRBV30 many CAWSEMTEQYF TGTGCCTGGAGTGAGATGACGGAGCAGTACTTC
. TRBJ1-3 TRBV29-1 . CSVDEGNTIYF TGCAGCGTTGATGAGGGAAACACCATATATTTT
. TRBJ2-3 TRBV25-1 . CASSVGGAGDTQYF TGTGCCAGCAGTGTAGGGGGAGCTGGCGATACGCAGTATTTT
. TRBJ1-4 TRBV29-1 . CSVEDAPGRKLFF TGCAGCGTTGAAGATGCTCCGGGGCGGAAACTGTTTTTT
TRBD2 TRBJ2-1 TRBV4-3 few CASSPGLAGRDEQFF TGCGCCAGCAGCCCGGGACTAGCGGGACGGGATGAGCAGTTCTTC
. TRBJ2-6 TRBV11-1 many CASSLAYSGANVLTF TGTGCCAGCAGCTTGGCCTACTCTGGGGCCAACGTCCTGACTTTC
. TRBJ1-3 TRBV9 . CASSVPPGGPGNTIYF TGTGCCAGCAGCGTACCCCCGGGGGGTCCCGGAAACACCATATATTTT
. TRBJ2-3 TRBV10-3 few CATGDNTDTQYF TGTGCCACGGGGGACAACACAGATACGCAGTATTTT
TRBD2 TRBJ2-2 TRBV9 . CASSVGLAGGSANTGEPFF TGTGCCAGCAGCGTCGGCCTAGCGGGAGGATCGGCGAACACCGGGGAGCCGTTTTTT
. TRBJ2-5 TRBV7-2 . CASSSQAGSWSQYF TGTGCCAGCAGCTCCCAAGCGGGCTCCTGGTCCCAGTACTTC
TRBD1 TRBJ2-1 TRBV3-1 . CASSQGTGVVF TGTGCCAGCAGCCAAGGGACAGGGGTGGTCTTC
TRBD1 TRBJ2-3 TRBV20-1 once CSARPPTGGSTDTQYF TGCAGTGCTAGACCACCGACAGGGGGAAGCACAGATACGCAGTATTTT
. TRBJ2-1 TRBV3-1 many CASSQGSPSAYNEQFF TGTGCCAGCAGCCAAGGTTCCCCATCCGCTTACAATGAGCAGTTCTTC
. TRBJ1-4 TRBV20-1 few CSAVGVIRGTNEKLFF TGCAGTGCTGTGGGAGTCATCAGGGGAACTAATGAAAAACTGTTTTTT
. TRBJ1-2 TRBV7-9 . CASSLPDRTYGYTF TGTGCCAGCAGCCTACCGGACAGAACCTATGGCTACACCTTC
. TRBJ1-5 TRBV20-1 . CSAWDNNQPQHF TGCAGTGCTTGGGACAACAATCAGCCCCAGCATTTT
. TRBJ2-7 TRBV3-1 . CASSQGTVTTYEQYF TGTGCCAGCAGCCAAGGGACGGTGACTACCTACGAGCAGTACTTC
TRBD1 TRBJ1-4 TRBV7-2 many CASSLGQNNEKLFF TGCGCCAGCAGCTTGGGACAGAATAATGAAAAACTGTTTTTT
. TRBJ2-2 TRBV15 . CATSRDLVRRGELFF TGTGCCACCAGCAGAGATTTAGTGCGACGGGGGGAGCTGTTTTTT
TRBD2 TRBJ2-1 TRBV10-3 few CAISESGTSGSEQFF TGTGCCATCAGTGAGTCTGGGACTAGCGGGAGTGAGCAGTTCTTC
. TRBJ2-1 TRBV27 few CASKLQNRAEQFF TGTGCCAGCAAACTACAGAACAGGGCTGAGCAGTTCTTC
. TRBJ2-7 TRBV29-1 few CSVEMVGPATYEQYF TGCAGCGTTGAAATGGTGGGCCCGGCCACCTACGAGCAGTACTTC
. TRBJ1-4 TRBV20-1 . CSARVSGRGGEKLFF TGCAGTGCTAGAGTCTCTGGTAGGGGTGGTGAAAAACTGTTTTTT
. TRBJ2-3 TRBV11-2 . CASSPIGQFTGTDTQYF TGTGCCAGCAGTCCTATCGGACAGTTTACGGGCACAGATACGCAGTATTTT
. TRBJ2-6 TRBV10-3 . CAISAPTLPVLTF TGTGCCATCAGTGCACCGACCCTTCCCGTCCTGACTTTC
TRBD1 TRBJ2-2 TRBV2 few CASIPGQGASGELFF TGTGCCAGCATCCCGGGACAGGGGGCGTCCGGGGAGCTGTTTTTT
. TRBJ2-2 TRBV12-3/TRBV12-4 many CASRPDRLHTGELFF TGTGCCAGCAGACCAGACAGGTTGCACACCGGGGAGCTGTTTTTT
. TRBJ2-3 TRBV6-1 . CASTRGVGTDTQYF TGTGCCAGCACCCGCGGGGTCGGGACAGATACGCAGTATTTT
. TRBJ1-2 TRBV25-1 . CASSEFNVAYGYTF TGTGCCAGCAGTGAATTCAATGTAGCCTATGGCTACACCTTC
. TRBJ2-5 TRBV9 few CASSGHSGSRGETQYF TGTGCCAGCAGCGGTCATTCAGGGTCACGGGGGGAGACCCAGTACTTC
TRBD1 TRBJ1-4 TRBV20-1 few CSARPTGVREKLFF TGCAGTGCTAGGCCGACAGGGGTTCGAGAAAAACTGTTTTTT
. TRBJ2-2 TRBV2 . CASSEPWGTGELFF TGTGCCAGCAGTGAGCCCTGGGGCACCGGGGAGCTGTTTTTT
TRBD1 TRBJ1-5 TRBV6-5 many CASSYKGGQGSGNQPQHF TGTGCCAGCAGTTACAAAGGTGGACAGGGTAGCGGCAATCAGCCCCAGCATTTT
TRBD1 TRBJ1-4 TRBV7-9 few CASSLVGRGFEKLFF TGTGCCAGCAGCTTAGTCGGCAGGGGGTTTGAAAAACTGTTTTTT
. TRBJ2-3 TRBV2 . CASSDWVGYGDTQYF TGTGCCAGCAGTGATTGGGTAGGGTACGGAGATACGCAGTATTTT
. TRBJ2-7 TRBV6-1 . CASSQSGELYEQYF TGTGCCAGCAGTCAATCGGGGGAACTATACGAGCAGTACTTC
. TRBJ2-3 TRBV12-3/TRBV12-4 . CASSLSGISTGTDTQYF TGTGCCAGCAGTTTATCTGGCATTTCCACAGGAACAGATACGCAGTATTTT
TRBD2 TRBJ2-1 TRBV6-1 once CASSDGGGGSSWEFF TGTGCCAGCAGTGACGGAGGCGGGGGTTCTTCGTGGGAGTTCTTC
TRBD1 TRBJ1-5 TRBV20-1 many CSAREDRGNQPQHF TGCAGTGCTAGGGAGGACAGGGGCAATCAGCCCCAGCATTTT
. TRBJ2-2 TRBV7-8 . CASSLERRGVSKTGELFF TGTGCCAGCAGCTTAGAGCGCAGGGGTGTTTCAAAGACCGGGGAGCTGTTTTTT
. TRBJ1-2 TRBV7-9 once CASSLVHTSYGYTF TGTGCCAGCAGCTTAGTCCACACAAGCTATGGCTACACCTTC
. TRBJ2-5 TRBV9 few CASSPGPDETQYF TGTGCCAGCAGCCCGGGGCCAGATGAGACCCAGTACTTC
. TRBJ1-2 TRBV20-1 many CSAGANQGYGYTF TGCAGTGCCGGTGCAAACCAGGGCTATGGCTACACCTTC
TRBD1 TRBJ2-1 TRBV5-1 . CASKSGQGTYNEQFF TGCGCCAGCAAATCGGGACAGGGGACCTACAATGAGCAGTTCTTC
. TRBJ2-3 TRBV5-1 . CASSLVRDTQYF TGCGCCAGCAGCTTGGTTCGGGATACGCAGTATTTT
. TRBJ2-3 TRBV5-1 . CASSNGGFTDTQYF TGCGCCAGCAGCAACGGGGGTTTCACAGATACGCAGTATTTT
. TRBJ1-1 TRBV20-1 few CSANPLGEGGTEAFF TGCAGTGCTAACCCCCTTGGGGAGGGGGGCACTGAAGCTTTCTTT
TRBD1 TRBJ1-2 TRBV7-2 few CASSGQGYGYTF TGTGCCAGCAGCGGACAGGGTTATGGCTACACCTTC
. TRBJ1-2 TRBV20-1 . CSAREGANYGYTF TGCAGTGCTAGAGAGGGGGCAAACTATGGCTACACCTTC
TRBD1 TRBJ1-2 TRBV27 once CASSLTGKNYGYTF TGTGCCAGCAGTCTGACAGGGAAGAACTATGGCTACACCTTC
. TRBJ2-1 TRBV10-3 . CAISSLPAGTYNEQFF TGTGCCATCAGTTCACTACCCGCGGGGACTTACAATGAGCAGTTCTTC
TRBD1 TRBJ1-5 TRBV27 . CASNPSGGAGAQPQHF TGTGCCAGCAATCCATCAGGGGGCGCAGGGGCTCAGCCCCAGCATTTT
TRBD1 TRBJ1-2 TRBV7-8 few CASSFKEGTPGTGAGGYTF TGTGCCAGCAGCTTTAAGGAGGGGACCCCCGGGACAGGGGCTGGCGGCTACACCTTC
. TRBJ2-2 TRBV12-3/TRBV12-4 . CASSPLDQPTGELFF TGTGCCAGCAGTCCCTTGGACCAACCGACGGGGGAGCTGTTTTTT
. TRBJ2-2 TRBV28 . CASSAPREYTGELFF TGTGCCAGCAGTGCCCCCCGGGAGTACACCGGGGAGCTGTTTTTT
TRBD2 TRBJ2-7 TRBV7-2 . CASSSPVRAGGAYEQYF TGTGCCAGCAGCTCCCCGGTTAGAGCGGGGGGCGCCTACGAGCAGTACTTC
. TRBJ1-1 TRBV5-1 . CASSPGGRNTEAFF TGCGCCAGCAGCCCGGGAGGGAGGAACACTGAAGCTTTCTTT